A selection of T cell receptor beta chains follows, all from one sample in a study of T cells expressing NK-cell markers. TCRdb reworked the 5' RACE reads into one entry per CDR3 protein, no DNA. Here the sample table reports a few hundred thousand distinct CDR3 sequences. The sequencing sample was made of blood T cells: a sorted CD56 or NKG2C T cell subset, CD4+ or CD8+ T cells, or bulk PBMC T cells (not recorded which). These receptors were obtained from a man aged 18-75 years in good health. The CDR3 runs from the conserved cysteine through the conserved F or W.

>TRBJ2-1|TRBV11-2
CASSSYQGVHYNEQFF
>TRBJ2-1|TRBV15
CATSSLAGGSYNEQFF
>TRBJ2-7|TRBV28
CASSFASGGSYEQYF
>TRBJ2-3|TRBV5-1
CASSWIPRLSGTDTQYF
>TRBJ1-2|TRBV3-1
CASSQGWTFRDGYTF
>TRBJ1-2|TRBV4-2
CASSQDNAYGGYTF
>TRBJ1-2|TRBV27
CASSFTGRGYTF
>TRBJ1-2|TRBV20-1
CSARDPGDYGYTF
>TRBJ2-3|TRBV6-5
CASSYMASGGSDTQYF
>TRBJ2-3|TRBV11-2
CASSKGLAWGDTQYF
>TRBJ1-6|TRBV2
CASSALEVSPLHF
>TRBJ2-1|TRBV4-2
CASSPNRNSYNEQFF
>TRBJ2-1|TRBV5-5
CASSDQGYGEQFF
>TRBJ2-4|TRBV4-1
CASSQGPSGGAVDIQYF
>TRBJ2-3|TRBV11-2
CASSLTGGAGTDTQYF
>TRBJ2-7|TRBV12-3/TRBV12-4
CASSLSISRREQYF
>TRBJ1-1|TRBV9
CASSPGERNTEAFF
>TRBJ2-7|TRBV27
CASMRSQAYEQYF
>TRBJ1-1|TRBV7-8
CASNRVANTEAFF
>TRBJ1-5|TRBV12-3/TRBV12-4
CASSPQGPGGNNQPQHF
>TRBJ2-1|TRBV7-8
CAWVPGRSYNEQFF
>TRBJ1-5|TRBV19
CASSKGNQPQHF
>TRBJ1-1|TRBV5-4
CASSLVGHLEAFF
>TRBJ2-4|TRBV27
CASRGPLPKNIQYF
>TRBJ2-7|TRBV7-2
CASGPGGNEQYF
>TRBJ2-7|TRBV5-4
CASSLWGAPREQYF
>TRBJ2-3|TRBV9
CASSVASGGAQDTQYF
>TRBJ2-7|TRBV28
CASSLSQGFGEQYF
>TRBJ2-1|TRBV4-1
CASSPTTVYRHEQFF
>TRBJ1-2|TRBV18
CASSPLKPANYGYTF
>TRBJ2-5|TRBV5-1
CASSLWGGSVQETQYF
>TRBJ1-2|TRBV12-3/TRBV12-4
CASSFAGTGVGGYTF
>TRBJ2-7|TRBV7-9
CASSLEVLGTGDYEQYF
>TRBJ2-1|TRBV12-3/TRBV12-4
CASSYDGDREQFF
>TRBJ2-3|TRBV2
CASREWGGINTDTQYF
>TRBJ2-5|TRBV5-1
CASSLAPEGRTQYF
>TRBJ2-3|TRBV2
CASSRELRTDTQYF
>TRBJ2-1|TRBV6-1
CASNNQFKVAGVNEQFF
>TRBJ1-4|TRBV30
CAWSPSRGPPFF
>TRBJ2-6|TRBV6-1
CASSRTVPAGANVLTF
>TRBJ2-2|TRBV5-6
CASSLMGAPTGELFF
>TRBJ2-3|TRBV20-1
CSASPTSGGFYPQYF
>TRBJ2-3|TRBV30
CAWSVREFDTQYF
>TRBJ1-2|TRBV9
CASSARDGTNYGYTF
>TRBJ2-5|TRBV3-1
CASSQDRSGGAEETQYF
>TRBJ1-1|TRBV5-1
CASIKDTEAFF
>TRBJ2-5|TRBV11-3
CASSLGGQAVTQYF
>TRBJ1-2|TRBV3-1
CASSQRDLINYGYTF
>TRBJ2-1|TRBV11-1
CASSSRTGEHEQFF
>TRBJ2-7|TRBV18
CASSPTAPPTYEQYF